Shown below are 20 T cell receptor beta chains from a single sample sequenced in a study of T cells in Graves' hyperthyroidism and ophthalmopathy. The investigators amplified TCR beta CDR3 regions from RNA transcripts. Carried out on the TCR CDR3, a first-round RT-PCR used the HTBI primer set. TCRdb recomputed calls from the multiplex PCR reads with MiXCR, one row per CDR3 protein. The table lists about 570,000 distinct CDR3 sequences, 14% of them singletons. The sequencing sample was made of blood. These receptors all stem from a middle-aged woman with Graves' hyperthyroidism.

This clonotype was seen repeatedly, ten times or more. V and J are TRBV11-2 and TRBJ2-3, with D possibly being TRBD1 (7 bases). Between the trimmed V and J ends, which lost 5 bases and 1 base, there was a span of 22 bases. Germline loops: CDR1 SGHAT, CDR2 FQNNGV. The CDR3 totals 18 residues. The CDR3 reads CASSPRQGGAFGTDTQYF. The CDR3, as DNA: TGTGCCAGCAGCCCACGACAGGGAGGTGCTTTTGGCACAGATACGCAGTATTTT.

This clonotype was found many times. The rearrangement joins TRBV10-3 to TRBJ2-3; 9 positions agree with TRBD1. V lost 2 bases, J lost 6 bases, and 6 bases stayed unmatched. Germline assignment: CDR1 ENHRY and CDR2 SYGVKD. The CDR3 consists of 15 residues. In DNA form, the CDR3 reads TGTGCCATCAGTGAGGGACAGGGGAGTGTGGATACGCAGTATTTT. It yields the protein CAISEGQGSVDTQYF.

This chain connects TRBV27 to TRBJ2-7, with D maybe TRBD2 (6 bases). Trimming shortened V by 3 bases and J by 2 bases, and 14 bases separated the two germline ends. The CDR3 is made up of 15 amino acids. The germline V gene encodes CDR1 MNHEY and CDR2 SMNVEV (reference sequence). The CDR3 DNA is TGTGCCAGCAGTTTTAGGCCGGGAGAAACCTACGAGCAGTACTTC. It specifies CASSFRPGETYEQYF.

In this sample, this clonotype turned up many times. The CDR3 is CASSQGQGIEQYF. For the CDR3, the DNA is TGTGCCAGCAGCCAAGGACAGGGAATCGAGCAGTACTTC. The J gene is TRBJ2-7, the V gene TRBV3-1; 7 nucleotides line up with TRBD1. The V gene end was trimmed by 1 base and the J gene end by 6 bases; junction bases not matched to a gene: 3. The germline V gene has CDR1 LGHDT and CDR2 YNNKEL (reference sequence). This CDR3 is built from 13 residues.

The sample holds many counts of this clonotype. The CDR3 sequence: CASSVSGRGNEQFF. In DNA, the CDR3 is TGTGCCAGCAGTGTGAGCGGGAGAGGCAATGAGCAGTTCTTC. This chain links TRBV2 with TRBJ2-1, with 8 nucleotides matching TRBD2. This CDR3 is 14 amino acids long. The germline V gene has CDR1 SNHLY and CDR2 FYNNEI. With 4 bases clipped from V and 6 bases from J, the junction kept 5 bases outside the gene matches.

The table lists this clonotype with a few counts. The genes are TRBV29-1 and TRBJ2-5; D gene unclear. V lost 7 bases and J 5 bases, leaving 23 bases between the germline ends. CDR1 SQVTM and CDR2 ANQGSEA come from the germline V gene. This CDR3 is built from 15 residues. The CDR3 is CSAAPRLSKRETQYF. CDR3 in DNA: TGCAGCGCCGCGCCACGGTTATCGAAACGGGAGACCCAGTACTTC.

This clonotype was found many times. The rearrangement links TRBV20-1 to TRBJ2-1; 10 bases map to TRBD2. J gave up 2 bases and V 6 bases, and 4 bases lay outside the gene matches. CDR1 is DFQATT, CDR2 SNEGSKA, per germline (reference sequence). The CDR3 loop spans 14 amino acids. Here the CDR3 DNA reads TGCAGTGCCTTAAGCGGGAGGGCCTACAATGAGCAGTTCTTC. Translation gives CSALSGRAYNEQFF.

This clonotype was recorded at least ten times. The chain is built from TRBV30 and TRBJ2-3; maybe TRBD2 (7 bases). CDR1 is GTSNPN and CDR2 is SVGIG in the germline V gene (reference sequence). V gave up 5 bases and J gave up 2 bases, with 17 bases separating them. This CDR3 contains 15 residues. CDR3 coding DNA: TGTGCCTGGGGGGAGGGGGGAGCCCCCACAGATACGCAGTATTTT. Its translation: CAWGEGGAPTDTQYF. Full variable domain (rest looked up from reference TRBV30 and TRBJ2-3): SQTIHQWPATLVQPVGSPLSLECTVEGTSNPNLYWYRQAAGRGLQLLFYSVGIGQISSEVPQNLSASRPQDRQFILSSKKLLLSDSGFYLCAWGEGGAPTDTQYFGPGTRLTVL.

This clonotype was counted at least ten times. The CDR3 coding sequence is TGTGCCAGCAGTTTTAGCGGGAGGGGCCAGACCCAGTACTTC. Translation gives CASSFSGRGQTQYF. This sequence joins TRBV28 and TRBJ2-5; 11 positions match TRBD2. The J segment lost 6 bases and the V segment lost 3 bases, leaving 3 bases of the junction unmatched. Germline CDR1 reads MDHEN; CDR2 reads SYDVKM. CDR3 length: 14 amino acids.

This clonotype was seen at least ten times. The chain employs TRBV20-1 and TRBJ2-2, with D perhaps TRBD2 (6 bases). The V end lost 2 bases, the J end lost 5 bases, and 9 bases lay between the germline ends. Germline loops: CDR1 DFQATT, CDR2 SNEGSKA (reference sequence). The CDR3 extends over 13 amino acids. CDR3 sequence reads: CSARFAGTGELFF. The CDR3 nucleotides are TGCAGTGCTAGATTCGCGGGGACCGGGGAGCTGTTTTTT.

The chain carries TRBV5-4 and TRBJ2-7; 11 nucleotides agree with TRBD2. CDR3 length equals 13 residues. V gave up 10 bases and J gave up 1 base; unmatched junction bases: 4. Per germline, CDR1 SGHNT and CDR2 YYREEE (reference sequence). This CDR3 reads CACGTSGSYEQYF. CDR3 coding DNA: TGTGCCTGCGGGACTAGCGGATCCTACGAGCAGTACTTC.

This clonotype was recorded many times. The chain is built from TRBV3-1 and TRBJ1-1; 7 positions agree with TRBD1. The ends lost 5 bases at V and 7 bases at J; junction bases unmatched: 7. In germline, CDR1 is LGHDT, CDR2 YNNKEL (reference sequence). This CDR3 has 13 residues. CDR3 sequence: CASSSRQGGEAFF. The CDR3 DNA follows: TGTGCCAGCAGCTCCAGACAGGGAGGTGAAGCTTTCTTT.

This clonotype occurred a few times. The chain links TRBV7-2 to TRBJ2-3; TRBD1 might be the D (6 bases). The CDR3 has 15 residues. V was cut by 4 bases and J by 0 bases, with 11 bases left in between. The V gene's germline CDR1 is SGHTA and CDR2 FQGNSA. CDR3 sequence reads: CASSSGQLSTDTQYF. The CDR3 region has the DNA TGTGCCAGCAGCTCAGGACAGTTAAGCACAGATACGCAGTATTTT.

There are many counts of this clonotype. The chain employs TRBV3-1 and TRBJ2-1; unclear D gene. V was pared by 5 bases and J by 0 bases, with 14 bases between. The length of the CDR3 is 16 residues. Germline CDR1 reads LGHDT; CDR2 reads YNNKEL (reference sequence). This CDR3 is CASSRGATGSYNEQFF. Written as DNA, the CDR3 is TGTGCCAGCAGCAGAGGAGCGACGGGCTCCTACAATGAGCAGTTCTTC.

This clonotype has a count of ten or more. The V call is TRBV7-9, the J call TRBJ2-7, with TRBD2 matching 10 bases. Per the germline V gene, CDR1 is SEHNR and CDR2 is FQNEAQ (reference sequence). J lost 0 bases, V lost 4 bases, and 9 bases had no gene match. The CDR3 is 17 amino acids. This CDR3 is CASSSATLAGASYEQYF. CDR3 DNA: TGTGCCAGCAGCTCGGCTACCCTAGCGGGGGCCTCCTACGAGCAGTACTTC.

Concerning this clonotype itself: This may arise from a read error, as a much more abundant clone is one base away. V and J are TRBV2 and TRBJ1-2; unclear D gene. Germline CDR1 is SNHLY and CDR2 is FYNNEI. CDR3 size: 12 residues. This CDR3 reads CDSISSSYGYTF. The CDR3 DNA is TGTGACAGCATATCCAGCAGCTATGGCTACACCTTC.

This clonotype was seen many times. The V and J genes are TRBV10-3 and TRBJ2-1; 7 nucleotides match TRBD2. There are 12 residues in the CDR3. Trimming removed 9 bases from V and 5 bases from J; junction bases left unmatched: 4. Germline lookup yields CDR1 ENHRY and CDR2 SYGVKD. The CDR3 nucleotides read TGTGCCATGGCGGGAGACAACAATGAGCAGTTCTTC. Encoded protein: CAMAGDNNEQFF.

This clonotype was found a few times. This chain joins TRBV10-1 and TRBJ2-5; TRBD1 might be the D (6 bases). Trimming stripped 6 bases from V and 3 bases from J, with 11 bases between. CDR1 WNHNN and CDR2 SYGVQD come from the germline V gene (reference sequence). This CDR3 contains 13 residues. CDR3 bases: TGCGCCAGCAGCCGGGACACTGAAGAGACCCAGTACTTC. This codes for CASSRDTEETQYF.

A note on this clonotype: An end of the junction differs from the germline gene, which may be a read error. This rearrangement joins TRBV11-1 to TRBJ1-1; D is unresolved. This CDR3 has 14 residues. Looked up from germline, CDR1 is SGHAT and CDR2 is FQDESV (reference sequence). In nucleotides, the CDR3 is TGTGCCAGCAGCTTCCCTATTTTGAACACTGGAGCTTTCTTT. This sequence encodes CASSFPILNTGAFF.

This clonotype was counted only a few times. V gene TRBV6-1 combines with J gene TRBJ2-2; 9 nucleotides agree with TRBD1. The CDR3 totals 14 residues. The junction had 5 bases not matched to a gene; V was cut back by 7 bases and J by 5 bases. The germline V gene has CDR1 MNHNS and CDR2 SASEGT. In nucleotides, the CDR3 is TGTGCCAGCAACACAGGGGGCGCAACCGGGGAGCTGTTTTTT. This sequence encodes CASNTGGATGELFF.